A single sample is the source of the 22 T cell receptor beta chains below, sequenced in a study of T cell responses to AZD1222 COVID-19 vaccine. The repertoire was sequenced with immunoSEQ multiplex PCR; TCRdb's copy has only in-frame clones and lacks some. The repertoire consists of 95,000 to 150,000 clones, with over 75% occurring once and the leading ten covering roughly 3.5%. The input for sequencing was peripheral blood, taken on day 0 of AZD1222 vaccination. These receptor sequences come from an adult in good health.

The V and J genes are TRBV4-2 and TRBJ1-2; 8 bases align to TRBD1. The CDR3 covers 16 residues. V was pared by 3 bases and J by 0 bases, with 6 bases of the junction left unmatched. Germline assignment: CDR1 LGHNA and CDR2 YNFKEQ. The CDR3 DNA is TGTGCCAGCAGCCAGGACAGGGCCGCTTCTAACTATGGCTACACCTTC. It encodes CASSQDRAASNYGYTF.

This rearrangement joins TRBV30 to TRBJ2-1; weak D call: TRBD1 (7 bases). V gave up 4 bases and J gave up 7 bases, with 23 bases separating them. The CDR3 has 16 amino acids. Germline V gives CDR1 GTSNPN, CDR2 SVGIG (reference sequence). CDR3 nucleotide sequence: TGTGCCTGGACCCACGGCAGGCAGGGGGGTGGGAATGAGCAGTTCTTC. Translating gives CAWTHGRQGGGNEQFF.

V is TRBV5-1 and J is TRBJ1-2; D is unclear. This CDR3 spans 16 amino acids. Trimming shortened V by 2 bases and J by 4 bases, and 18 bases separated the two germline ends. CDR1 is SGHRS, CDR2 YFSETQ, per germline. CDR3: CASSLGPSSLTYGYTF. CDR3 sequence (DNA): TGCGCCAGCAGCTTAGGACCCAGTTCTTTAACCTATGGCTACACCTTC.

The chain carries TRBV18 and TRBJ1-1; a weak D match, TRBD1 (5 bases). V was trimmed by 0 bases and J by 4 bases, leaving 15 bases between them. This CDR3 is built from 16 residues. Germline CDR1 and CDR2: KGHSH and LQKENI. The CDR3 reads CASSPPSAGPGTEAFF. Written as DNA, the CDR3 is TGTGCCAGCTCACCACCTTCGGCAGGGCCTGGCACTGAAGCTTTCTTT.

The chain carries TRBV6-5 and TRBJ1-1, with a weak D call TRBD1 (6 bases). Germline CDR1 and CDR2: MNHEY and SVGAGI. This CDR3 has 13 amino acids. The V and J ends lost 10 bases and 7 bases respectively, with 19 bases between them. CDR3 sequence: CATFRGVQSEAFF. DNA for the CDR3: TGTGCCACCTTTAGGGGGGTCCAGAGTGAAGCTTTCTTT.

The chain couples TRBV7-9 to TRBJ1-2; no definite D call. The V and J ends lost 0 bases and 6 bases respectively, with 5 bases between them. The CDR3 is 12 amino acids. Germline V lookup: CDR1 SEHNR, CDR2 FQNEAQ (reference sequence). The CDR3 DNA reads TGTGCCAGCAGCTTAGCTAGGGATGGCTACACCTTC. Translation gives CASSLARDGYTF.

This chain joins TRBV19 and TRBJ1-1; D is perhaps TRBD1 (5 bases). CDR1 LNHDA and CDR2 SQIVND come from the germline V gene (reference sequence). The CDR3 is 15 residues long. V was trimmed by 1 base and J by 4 bases, leaving 13 bases between them. CDR3: CASSIGDWGGTEAFF. The CDR3 bases are TGTGCCAGTAGTATAGGGGACTGGGGAGGCACTGAAGCTTTCTTT.

V usage is TRBV6-1 and J usage is TRBJ1-6, with D perhaps TRBD1 (5 bases). V lost 2 bases to trimming and J lost 0 bases, with 14 bases between them. The V gene's germline CDR1 is MNHNS and CDR2 SASEGT. The CDR3 runs 18 residues. CDR3 DNA sequence: TGTGCCAGCAGTGAAAGCGTGAGGGGCAGCTCCTATAATTCACCCCTCCACTTT. Its protein product is CASSESVRGSSYNSPLHF.

The chain links TRBV5-4 to TRBJ1-2, with D possibly being TRBD1 (5 bases). The CDR3 totals 16 residues. V lost 4 bases and J lost 7, with 23 bases in between. The germline gives CDR1 SGHNT, CDR2 YYREEE (reference sequence). CDR3 amino acids: CASSAPISGTSPGYTF. CDR3 nucleotide sequence: TGTGCCAGCAGCGCACCAATTTCCGGGACCTCTCCTGGCTACACCTTC.

The chain uses TRBV6-1 and TRBJ1-3; 10 bases match TRBD1. The junction had 1 base not matched to a gene; V was cut back by 0 bases and J by 2 bases. The CDR3 runs 16 residues. Per germline, CDR1 MNHNS and CDR2 SASEGT. This CDR3 reads CASSEAGTGAGNTIYF. The CDR3 region has the DNA TGTGCCAGCAGTGAAGCCGGGACAGGGGCTGGAAACACCATATATTTT.

The DNA of the CDR3 is TGTGCCAGCAGCACCGACGGTGAAGCTTTCTTT. It yields the protein CASSTDGEAFF. This chain uses TRBV6-5 with TRBJ1-1; the D is unclear. This CDR3 has 11 residues. CDR1 and CDR2 (germline): MNHEY, SVGAGI. The V end lost 6 bases, the J end lost 7 bases, and 9 bases lay between the germline ends.

This clone was detected only a few times. The chain recombines TRBV2 with TRBJ2-3; D is possibly TRBD1 (5 bases). This CDR3 has 13 residues. The V end lost 8 bases, the J end lost 3 bases, and 12 bases lay between the germline ends. Germline V gene sequence: CDR1 SNHLY, CDR2 FYNNEI. The CDR3 loop reads CASWVSGTDTQYF. In DNA, the CDR3 is TGTGCCAGCTGGGTTTCAGGGACAGATACGCAGTATTTT.

V gene TRBV18 combines with J gene TRBJ2-1, with 10 bases aligning to TRBD2. Germline values: CDR1 KGHSH, CDR2 LQKENI. The J segment lost 5 bases and the V segment lost 1 base, leaving 5 bases of the junction unmatched. The CDR3 consists of 16 residues. Here the CDR3 DNA reads TGTGCCAGCTCACCACTAAGCGGGGGGGCCAACAATGAGCAGTTCTTC. It is translated as CASSPLSGGANNEQFF. The variable domain in full, with the rest retrieved from reference TRBV18 and TRBJ2-1, is NAGVMQNPRHLVRRRGQEARLRCSPMKGHSHVYWYRQLPEEGLKFMVYLQKENIIDESGMPKERFSAEFPKEGPSILRIQQVVRGDSAAYFCASSPLSGGANNEQFFGPGTRLTVL.

This chain links TRBV10-2 with TRBJ1-4; D uncertain. The V end lost 6 bases, the J end lost 0 bases, and 14 bases lay between the germline ends. The CDR3 length is 16 residues. Germline values: CDR1 WSHSY, CDR2 SAAADI. The CDR3 bases are TGCGCCAGCAGGGGTGAGACATTGCCAACTAATGAAAAACTGTTTTTT. Its protein is CASRGETLPTNEKLFF.

The chain employs TRBV19 and TRBJ1-1; D possibly corresponds to TRBD1 (5 bases). The germline V gene encodes CDR1 LNHDA and CDR2 SQIVND (reference sequence). This CDR3 spans 14 amino acids. Trimming removed 3 bases from V and 0 bases from J, with 8 bases in between. The CDR3 loop reads CASSIGAMNTEAFF. CDR3 DNA: TGTGCCAGTAGTATTGGGGCGATGAACACTGAAGCTTTCTTT.

This chain joins TRBV9 and TRBJ2-1; possibly TRBD2 for D (7 bases). The V end was cut by 0 bases, the J end by 4 bases, with 17 bases between. Looked up from germline, CDR1 is SGDLS and CDR2 is YYNGEE. This CDR3 comprises 17 residues. CDR3 sequence (DNA): TGTGCCAGCAGCGTAGCTTGGAGTGGGGGGGCATACAATGAGCAGTTCTTC. Translated: CASSVAWSGGAYNEQFF.

The chain is built from TRBV19 and TRBJ1-2; 8 nucleotides agree with TRBD1. CDR1 is LNHDA, CDR2 SQIVND, per germline (reference sequence). The CDR3 runs to 13 residues. V was pared by 7 bases and J by 12 bases, with 13 bases of the junction left unmatched. The CDR3 is CASNNRGRMGDTF. The CDR3 region has the DNA TGTGCCAGTAATAACAGGGGGAGAATGGGAGACACCTTC. The full variable domain, with the rest looked up from reference TRBV19 and TRBJ1-2, is DGGITQSPKYLFRKEGQNVTLSCEQNLNHDAMYWYRQDPGQGLRLIYYSQIVNDFQKGDIAEGYSVSREKKESFPLTVTSAQKNPTAFYLCASNNRGRMGDTFGSGTRLTVV.

The gene calls are TRBV27 and TRBJ2-1; D perhaps matches TRBD1 (5 bases). This CDR3 is built from 14 residues. The V gene lost 5 bases and the J gene lost 10 bases, with 18 bases spanning the gap. Germline V gene lookup returns CDR1 MNHEY and CDR2 SMNVEV (reference sequence). The DNA of the CDR3 is TGTGCCAGCAGTCCGACTTGGCAGGGTACCGAGCAGTTCTTC. Protein: CASSPTWQGTEQFF.

V is TRBV19 and J is TRBJ1-2; 7 bases line up with TRBD1. CDR1 and CDR2 (germline): LNHDA, SQIVND (reference sequence). This CDR3 is 13 amino acids long. V was pared by 6 bases and J by 5 bases, with 6 bases of the junction left unmatched. The DNA for the CDR3 is TGTGCCAGTAGGGGGGGGACAGAATATGGCTACACCTTC. Translated: CASRGGTEYGYTF. Complete variable domain (other parts from reference TRBV19 and TRBJ1-2): DGGITQSPKYLFRKEGQNVTLSCEQNLNHDAMYWYRQDPGQGLRLIYYSQIVNDFQKGDIAEGYSVSREKKESFPLTVTSAQKNPTAFYLCASRGGTEYGYTFGSGTRLTVV.

The CDR3 loop is CASSDSRDLLDEQFF. Here the CDR3 DNA reads TGTGCCAGCAGTGATTCTAGGGACCTTTTGGATGAGCAGTTCTTC. V is TRBV6-1 and J is TRBJ2-1; D tentatively fits TRBD1 or TRBD2 (5 bases each). The germline V and J ends were trimmed by 3 bases and 8 bases, with 17 bases remaining between them. The V gene's germline CDR1 is MNHNS and CDR2 SASEGT. This CDR3 has 15 amino acids.

This clone was counted once. V gene TRBV27 combines with J gene TRBJ2-5, with unresolved D. The CDR3 loop spans 16 amino acids. Germline values: CDR1 MNHEY, CDR2 SMNVEV (reference sequence). V shed 4 bases and J shed 5 bases, with 20 bases lying between them. The CDR3 coding sequence is TGTGCCAGCAGTTATTCCATCCCCCTGGCAACTGAGACCCAGTACTTC. Translated, it gives CASSYSIPLATETQYF.

The CDR3 loop is CASSLTQGARTF. CDR3 in DNA: TGTGCCAGCAGCCTAACACAGGGGGCGCGCACCTTC. The gene calls are TRBV12-3 or TRBV12-4 and TRBJ1-2; 9 bases agree with TRBD1. V lost 6 bases, J lost 13 bases, and 9 bases stayed unmatched. The CDR3 covers 12 residues.